This record covers a single TCR beta chain. No antigen is known for it. The V end was cut by 4 bases, the J end by 5 bases, with 11 bases between. Germline V gene data show CDR1 as GTSNPN and CDR2 as SVGIG (reference sequence). The CDR3 is made up of 13 amino acids. These data originate in a study of cytotoxic CD8 clonotypes in ibrutinib-treated CLL. Study in general: Included were 11 to 12 relapsed/refractory and approximately 15 treatment-naive patients, of whom 17 were IGHV unmutated.

The authors obtained roughly 2 micrograms of genomic DNA from cryopreserved PBMCs for TCR beta libraries. Depth targeted 1 in 200,000 to 1 in 1 million T cells, averaging about 9.2x coverage per clonotype. The method was immunoSEQ multiplex PCR; TCRdb's version includes in-frame clones alone and lacks a portion of them. Of 150,000 or so clones in the sample, roughly 77% were seen once. Notes on the study in general: Few clonotypes were public, and these shrank or held steady under treatment.

This rearrangement joins TRBV30 to TRBJ2-2; weak D call: TRBD2 (5 bases). The sequence derives from a human donor with chronic lymphocytic leukemia. The material was PBMCs, obtained after 12 months of ibrutinib treatment. This CDR3 reads CAWNREGTGELFF. CDR3 coding DNA: TGTGCCTGGAACCGTGAGGGAACCGGGGAGCTGTTTTTT.